Listed below are T cell receptor beta chains from one sample, sequenced in a study of blood T cell repertoires in COVID-19. Profiled with immunoSEQ multiplex PCR; TCRdb holds only in-frame clones, not every one. The sample includes 200,000 to 250,000 clones, approximately 88% of them seen just once. Specimen: PBMCs or T cells enriched from blood (not recorded which). Source of these receptors: a woman aged 25 to 39 who had been exposed to COVID-19. Each CDR3 is given with its conserved first and last residue. Each record gives: clone size, J gene, V gene, D gene, CDR3 protein. A D gene is named only where the DNA matches it firmly. Clone size is stated in some rows and not others, as once, few, many or a class when expanded.

clone size: once
J gene: TRBJ2-6
V gene: TRBV6-5
D gene: TRBD1
CDR3 protein: CASSRDRAGANVLTF

clone size: -
J gene: TRBJ2-6
V gene: TRBV5-4
D gene: TRBD2
CDR3 protein: CASTQGLAGISGANVLTF

clone size: -
J gene: TRBJ2-7
V gene: TRBV7-9
D gene: TRBD1
CDR3 protein: CASSSGQEFDF

clone size: -
J gene: TRBJ2-1
V gene: TRBV21-1
D gene: -
CDR3 protein: CASSRQGSVYNEQFF

clone size: -
J gene: TRBJ1-2
V gene: TRBV30
D gene: TRBD1
CDR3 protein: CAWQPGTGFSYTF

clone size: -
J gene: TRBJ2-1
V gene: TRBV11-1
D gene: -
CDR3 protein: CASGRSSYNEQFF

clone size: -
J gene: TRBJ2-1
V gene: TRBV5-6
D gene: -
CDR3 protein: CASSFRNEQFF

clone size: few
J gene: TRBJ1-3
V gene: TRBV25-1
D gene: -
CDR3 protein: CASSPPGAGNTIYF

clone size: -
J gene: TRBJ2-1
V gene: TRBV27
D gene: TRBD1
CDR3 protein: CASSLGTEYNEQFF

clone size: -
J gene: TRBJ2-3
V gene: TRBV9
D gene: TRBD2
CDR3 protein: CASTSSGRWADTQYF

clone size: -
J gene: TRBJ1-1
V gene: TRBV14
D gene: -
CDR3 protein: CASSQDRLGPTEAFF

clone size: -
J gene: TRBJ2-1
V gene: TRBV7-9
D gene: -
CDR3 protein: CASSLAIIEQFF

clone size: -
J gene: TRBJ1-4
V gene: TRBV29-1
D gene: -
CDR3 protein: CSAIIGAANEKLFF

clone size: -
J gene: TRBJ2-2
V gene: TRBV10-2
D gene: TRBD1
CDR3 protein: CASRGTGGWTGELFF